Below are 23 T cell receptor beta chains sequenced from a single sample in a study of OX40 agonist ivuxolimab in advanced cancers. Libraries were prepared by immunoSEQ multiplex PCR; TCRdb keeps only in-frame clonotypes and omits some of them. The data show around 56,000 clones, roughly 83% seen once. The material was CD4+ or CD8+ T cells sorted from blood, obtained in a trial of the OX40 agonist ivuxolimab. The receptors were gathered from an adult with an advanced solid tumor such as melanoma, head and neck, liver or kidney cancer.

V gene TRBV5-1 combines with J gene TRBJ2-5, with D perhaps TRBD2 (5 bases). Germline CDR1 and CDR2: SGHRS and YFSETQ. There are 14 residues in the CDR3. Trimming took off 4 bases at V and 5 bases at J, with 15 bases between the two ends. The CDR3 DNA sequence: TGCGCCAGCAGCACCGGGGTACTGGGCGAGACCCAGTACTTC. The encoded protein is CASSTGVLGETQYF.

This clone was detected once. The junction differs from germline at one of its ends, possibly a read error. This chain uses TRBV10-3 with TRBJ2-1; 9 bases are a match to TRBD1. The CDR3 totals 17 residues. Germline CDR1 and CDR2: ENHRY and SYGVKD. The CDR3 is CAISKSSGTGSYNEQFF. In DNA form, the CDR3 reads TGTGCCATCAGTAAGTCTTCCGGGACAGGGTCCTACAATGAGCAGTTCTTC.

This clone was seen many times. The V gene is TRBV23-1, the J gene TRBJ2-3; weak D call: TRBD1 (5 bases). TRBV23-1 is marked as an open reading frame, function uncertain. V was cut by 4 bases and J by 0 bases, with 11 bases left in between. The CDR3 runs to 15 residues. DNA for the CDR3: TGCGCCAGCAGTCCACGGACACCTAGCACAGATACGCAGTATTTT. Protein product: CASSPRTPSTDTQYF.

This rearrangement joins TRBV2 to TRBJ1-5; D is uncertain. Between the trimmed V and J ends, which lost 5 bases and 0 bases, there was a span of 11 bases. Germline loops: CDR1 SNHLY, CDR2 FYNNEI. CDR3 size: 15 residues. This CDR3 is CASSRILPSNQPQHF. The DNA of the CDR3 is TGTGCCAGCAGTCGAATACTTCCTAGCAATCAGCCCCAGCATTTT.

This clone came up once. The chain couples TRBV9 to TRBJ1-3; a possible D gene is TRBD1 (5 bases). Deletions cut 9 bases from V and 0 bases from J, with 19 bases between. The length of the CDR3 is 16 residues. Germline CDR1 and CDR2: SGDLS and YYNGEE. The CDR3 DNA sequence: TGTGCCACCTCCCCCTTACAGGACCTCTCTGGAAACACCATATATTTT. It translates to CATSPLQDLSGNTIYF.

V and J are TRBV19 and TRBJ1-1, with TRBD1 identical over 9 bases. The germline V gene has CDR1 LNHDA and CDR2 SQIVND (reference sequence). There are 11 residues in the CDR3. V lost 8 bases and J lost 8; bases outside the gene matches: 3. The CDR3 DNA is TGTGCCAGTCGGACAGGGGTCGAAGCTTTCTTT. It specifies CASRTGVEAFF.

J is TRBJ2-3 and V is TRBV27, with D unresolved. Trimming took off 5 bases at V and 1 base at J, with 13 bases between the two ends. The CDR3 loop spans 15 amino acids. Germline values: CDR1 MNHEY, CDR2 SMNVEV (reference sequence). This CDR3 is CASSRKMGGTDTQYF. CDR3 bases: TGTGCCAGCAGTCGAAAAATGGGTGGCACAGATACGCAGTATTTT.

The rearrangement joins TRBV5-1 to TRBJ2-1, with 10 positions matching TRBD1. From germline, CDR1 is SGHRS and CDR2 YFSETQ. The ends lost 1 base at V and 4 bases at J; junction bases unmatched: 8. The CDR3 totals 17 residues. CDR3 loop: CASSLFSGTGAYNEQFF. The CDR3 DNA reads as TGCGCCAGCAGCTTGTTTTCCGGGACAGGGGCATACAATGAGCAGTTCTTC.

This clone was found once. This rearrangement joins TRBV2 to TRBJ1-5; 7 bases align to TRBD1. Germline lookup yields CDR1 SNHLY and CDR2 FYNNEI. The length of the CDR3 is 15 residues. Unmatched junction bases numbered 8, after V lost 6 bases and J lost 3 bases. In DNA, the CDR3 is TGTGCCAGCAGCCAACCGGGACAGCACAATCAGCCCCAGCATTTT. This gives the protein CASSQPGQHNQPQHF.

The chain has TRBV10-3 and TRBJ2-5; a possible D gene is TRBD1 (5 bases). Trimming removed 2 bases from V and 7 bases from J, with 11 bases in between. From germline, CDR1 is ENHRY and CDR2 SYGVKD. This CDR3 comprises 13 residues. In DNA form, the CDR3 reads TGTGCCATCAGTGAGCCCGGCCAGGGGACCCAGTACTTC. This sequence encodes CAISEPGQGTQYF.

The chain links TRBV5-1 to TRBJ2-7; maybe TRBD2 (6 bases). Trimming removed 4 bases from V and 1 base from J, with 12 bases in between. Looked up from germline, CDR1 is SGHRS and CDR2 is YFSETQ. The CDR3 is made up of 14 amino acids. CDR3 sequence: CASSPGTLSYEQYF. The CDR3 DNA reads as TGCGCCAGCAGCCCCGGGACTCTTTCCTACGAGCAGTACTTC.

The chain employs TRBV30 and TRBJ1-3, with D uncertain. In germline, CDR1 is GTSNPN, CDR2 SVGIG (reference sequence). V was pared by 3 bases and J by 3 bases, with 3 bases between. This CDR3 has 11 residues. This chain's CDR3 is CAWRIGNTIYF. In DNA, the CDR3 is TGTGCCTGGAGAATTGGAAACACCATATATTTT.

The CDR3 nucleotides read TGCGCCAGCAGCTTTTTGGGCGAAGGTGACAAGCATTTT. Its translation: CASSFLGEGDKHF. V gene TRBV5-1 combines with J gene TRBJ1-5; D remains ambiguous. The CDR3 runs to 13 residues. V lost 2 bases and J lost 14, with 17 bases in between. Germline-derived CDR1 and CDR2 are SGHRS and YFSETQ.

The chain combines TRBV9 with TRBJ1-2, with 7 bases matching TRBD1. The CDR3 is 14 residues long. Germline values: CDR1 SGDLS, CDR2 YYNGEE. The junction had 7 bases not matched to a gene; V was cut back by 4 bases and J by 4 bases. CDR3 in DNA: TGTGCCAGCAGCCCCCGGGACAGTCCCTATGGCTACACCTTC. Amino acid sequence: CASSPRDSPYGYTF. Based on the CDR3 plus reference TRBV9 and TRBJ1-2, the full variable domain is DSGVTQTPKHLITATGQRVTLRCSPRSGDLSVYWYQQSLDQGLQFLIQYYNGEERAKGNILERFSAQQFPDLHSELNLSSLELGDSALYFCASSPRDSPYGYTFGSGTRLTVV.

The chain joins TRBV11-2 to TRBJ2-1; 7 bases line up with TRBD2. V lost 6 bases and J lost 6; bases outside the gene matches: 11. CDR3 size: 15 residues. Germline assignment: CDR1 SGHAT and CDR2 FQNNGV. CDR3 region: CASRAHWGGLNEQFF. CDR3 sequence (DNA): TGTGCCAGCAGAGCGCACTGGGGGGGTCTCAATGAGCAGTTCTTC.

J is TRBJ2-1 and V is TRBV18; perhaps D is TRBD1 or TRBD2 (5 bases each). In germline, CDR1 is KGHSH, CDR2 LQKENI. The CDR3 spans 14 residues. Trimming cost V 2 bases and J 5 bases, with 10 bases left between them. The CDR3 protein is CASSPFGGNNEQFF. CDR3 nucleotide sequence: TGTGCCAGCTCACCATTTGGGGGTAACAATGAGCAGTTCTTC.

The gene calls are TRBV7-9 and TRBJ1-5; the D gene is possibly TRBD1 (5 bases). V lost 3 bases, J lost 7 bases, and 13 bases lay in between. CDR3 length: 14 amino acids. Germline V lookup: CDR1 SEHNR, CDR2 FQNEAQ (reference sequence). The CDR3 DNA reads as TGTGCCAGCAGCTTCGGGACGGGGGACCAGCCCCAGCATTTT. This gives the protein CASSFGTGDQPQHF.

The V call is TRBV18, the J call TRBJ2-7; 11 bases match TRBD1. CDR3 size: 15 residues. Germline trimming cut 3 bases from V and 2 bases from J; bases unmatched to any gene: 3. The germline gives CDR1 KGHSH, CDR2 LQKENI. The CDR3 bases are TGTGCCAGCTCACCGGGACAGGGGGACACCTACGAGCAGTACTTC. This encodes CASSPGQGDTYEQYF.

This clone was observed a handful of times. The V gene is TRBV18, the J gene TRBJ2-3; possibly TRBD2 for D (5 bases). CDR3 length: 14 residues. Germline V gene lookup returns CDR1 KGHSH and CDR2 LQKENI. V gave up 2 bases and J gave up 6 bases, with 12 bases separating them. CDR3 in amino acids: CASSPMARGDTQYF. The CDR3 DNA reads as TGTGCCAGCTCACCAATGGCCCGAGGGGATACGCAGTATTTT. Looking up the rest from reference TRBV18 and TRBJ2-3 gives the full variable domain: NAGVMQNPRHLVRRRGQEARLRCSPMKGHSHVYWYRQLPEEGLKFMVYLQKENIIDESGMPKERFSAEFPKEGPSILRIQQVVRGDSAAYFCASSPMARGDTQYFGPGTRLTVL.

V and J are TRBV28 and TRBJ2-7, with TRBD1 matching over 11 bases. The germline gives CDR1 MDHEN, CDR2 SYDVKM. The V segment lost 10 bases and the J segment 6 bases; nucleotides outside the gene matches: 5. The CDR3 is 12 residues long. In DNA, the CDR3 is TGTGCCACGGGGACAGGGGGGCGCGAGCAGTACTTC. Protein: CATGTGGREQYF.

To note about this clone: One end of the junction is discordant with germline, which a read error may explain. The CDR3 coding sequence is TGTGCCAGCAGCGTAGGGATTCCTGGGTCGGGGGGTTCCTCACCCCCCCACTTT. Translated: CASSVGIPGSGGSSPPHF. The J gene is TRBJ1-6, the V gene TRBV9, with D possibly being TRBD1 (5 bases). This CDR3 has 18 residues. Germline V lookup: CDR1 SGDLS, CDR2 YYNGEE.

The chain uses TRBV7-2 and TRBJ2-3, with unresolved D. Germline V CDR1 and CDR2: SGHTA, FQGNSA. This CDR3 has 16 amino acids. Trimming left V 0 bases short and J 2 bases short, with 12 bases between. CDR3 loop: CASSLAFWPSTDTQYF. The CDR3, as DNA: TGTGCCAGCAGCTTAGCGTTCTGGCCGTCCACAGATACGCAGTATTTT.

The rearrangement joins TRBV2 to TRBJ2-6; 9 bases are shared with TRBD1. Germline values: CDR1 SNHLY, CDR2 FYNNEI. The CDR3 totals 19 residues. The trim removed 5 bases at V and 4 bases at J, leaving 15 bases unmatched. The CDR3 loop is CASSYIPGQGLSGANVLTF. The CDR3 coding sequence is TGTGCCAGCAGTTATATCCCCGGACAGGGGCTCTCGGGGGCCAACGTCCTGACTTTC.